The present TCR beta chain was sequenced within a study of T cell changes during pregnancy in multiple sclerosis. In germline, CDR1 is SGHNT, CDR2 YYREEE (reference sequence). There are 14 residues in the CDR3. Trimming shortened V by 1 base and J by 3 bases, and 10 bases separated the two germline ends. Sequencing used immunoSEQ multiplex PCR; TCRdb keeps in-frame clones, though not all of them. The data show 50,000 to 75,000 clones, 90% seen once. The sample here was peripheral blood, taken in the first trimester of pregnancy. The chain is built from TRBV5-4 and TRBJ2-5, with D uncertain. This receptor was taken from a female donor in good health, enrolled as a control in a pregnancy study. CDR3 coding DNA: TGTGCCAGCAGCTTGCACACAGCCAAAGAGACCCAGTACTTC. This gives the protein CASSLHTAKETQYF. Variable domain in full (rest from reference TRBV5-4 and TRBJ2-5): ETGVTQSPTHLIKTRGQQVTLRCSSQSGHNTVSWYQQALGQGPQFIFQYYREEENGRGNFPPRFSGLQFPNYSSELNVNALELDDSALYLCASSLHTAKETQYFGPGTRLLVL.